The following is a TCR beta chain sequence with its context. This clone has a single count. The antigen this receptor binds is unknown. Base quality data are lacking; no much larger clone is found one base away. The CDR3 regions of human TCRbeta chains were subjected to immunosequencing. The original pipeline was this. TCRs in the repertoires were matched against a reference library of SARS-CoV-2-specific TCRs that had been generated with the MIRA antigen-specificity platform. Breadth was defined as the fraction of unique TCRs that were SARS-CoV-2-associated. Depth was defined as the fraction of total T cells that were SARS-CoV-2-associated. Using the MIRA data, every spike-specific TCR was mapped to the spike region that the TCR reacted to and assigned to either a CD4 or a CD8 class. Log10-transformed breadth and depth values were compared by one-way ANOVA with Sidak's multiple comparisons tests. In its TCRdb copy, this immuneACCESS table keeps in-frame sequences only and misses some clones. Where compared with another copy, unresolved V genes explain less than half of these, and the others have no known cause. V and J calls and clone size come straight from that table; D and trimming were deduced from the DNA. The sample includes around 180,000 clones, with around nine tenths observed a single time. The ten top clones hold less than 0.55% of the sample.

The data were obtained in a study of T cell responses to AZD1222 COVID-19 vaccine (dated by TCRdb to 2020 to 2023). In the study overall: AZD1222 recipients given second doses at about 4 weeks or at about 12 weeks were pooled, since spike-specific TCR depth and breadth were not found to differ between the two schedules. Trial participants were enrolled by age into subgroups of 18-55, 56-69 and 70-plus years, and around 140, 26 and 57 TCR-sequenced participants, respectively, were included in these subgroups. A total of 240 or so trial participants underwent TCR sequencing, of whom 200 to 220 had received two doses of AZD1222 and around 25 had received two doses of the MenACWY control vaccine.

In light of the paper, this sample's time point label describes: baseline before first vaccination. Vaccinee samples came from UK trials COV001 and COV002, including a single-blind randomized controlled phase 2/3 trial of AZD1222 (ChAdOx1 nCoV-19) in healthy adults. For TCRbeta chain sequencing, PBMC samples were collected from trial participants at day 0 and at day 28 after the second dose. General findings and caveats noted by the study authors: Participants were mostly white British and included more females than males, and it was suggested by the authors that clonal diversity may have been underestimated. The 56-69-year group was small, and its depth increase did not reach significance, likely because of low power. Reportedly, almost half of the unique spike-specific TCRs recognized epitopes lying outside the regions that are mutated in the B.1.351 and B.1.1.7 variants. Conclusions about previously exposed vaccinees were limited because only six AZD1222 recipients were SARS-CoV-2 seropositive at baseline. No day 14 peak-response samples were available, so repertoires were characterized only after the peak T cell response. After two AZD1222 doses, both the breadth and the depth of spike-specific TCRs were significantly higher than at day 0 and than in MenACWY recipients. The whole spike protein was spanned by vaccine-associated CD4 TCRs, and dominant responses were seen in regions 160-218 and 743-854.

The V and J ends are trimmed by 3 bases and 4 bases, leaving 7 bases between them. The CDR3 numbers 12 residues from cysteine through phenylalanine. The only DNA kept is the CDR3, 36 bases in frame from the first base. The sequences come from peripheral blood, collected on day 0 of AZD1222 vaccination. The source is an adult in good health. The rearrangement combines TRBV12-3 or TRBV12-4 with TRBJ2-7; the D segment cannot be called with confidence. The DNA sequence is TGTGCCAGCAGTTTCTCAAGATACGAGCAGTACTTC. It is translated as CASSFSRYEQYF.